A single sample is the source of the 30 T cell receptor beta chains below, sequenced in a study of blood T cell repertoires in COVID-19. TCRdb keeps only in-frame clones here, not all; method: immunoSEQ multiplex PCR. The data contain roughly 200,000 clones, 87% of them singletons. The sequencing input was PBMCs or T cells enriched from blood (not recorded which). The receptor set was obtained from a man aged 30 to 39 in a cohort exposed to, infected with or recovered from COVID-19 (not recorded which).

This clone was detected a few times. V is TRBV5-1 and J is TRBJ1-3; D is undetermined. The length of the CDR3 is 14 residues. Trimming cost V 0 bases and J 2 bases, with 6 bases left between them. CDR1 and CDR2 from the germline V gene are SGHRS and YFSETQ. The CDR3 spells CASSLATAGNTIYF. The CDR3, as DNA: TGCGCCAGCAGCTTGGCGACTGCTGGAAACACCATATATTTT.

The chain has TRBV5-1 and TRBJ1-1, with 10 bases aligning to TRBD1. The CDR3 is made up of 14 amino acids. The germline V gene has CDR1 SGHRS and CDR2 YFSETQ. J gave up 5 bases and V 2 bases, and 3 bases lay outside the gene matches. In DNA, the CDR3 is TGCGCCAGCAGCTTTGACAGGGGGCTTACTGAAGCTTTCTTT. Its protein is CASSFDRGLTEAFF.

The rearrangement links TRBV18 to TRBJ1-2; no definite D call. The CDR3 is 12 amino acids. The germline V and J ends were trimmed by 0 bases and 6 bases, with 5 bases remaining between them. In germline, CDR1 is KGHSH, CDR2 LQKENI. The CDR3 coding sequence is TGTGCCAGCTCACCACCGAGGGATGGCTACACCTTC. Translating gives CASSPPRDGYTF.

This chain joins TRBV4-1 and TRBJ2-3, with 10 bases fitting TRBD2. The V and J ends lost 2 bases and 3 bases, in that order; junction bases with no gene match: 8. The CDR3 runs 17 residues. The germline V gene encodes CDR1 MGHRA and CDR2 YSYEKL. CDR3 region: CASSQRATSGETDTQYF. DNA of the CDR3: TGCGCCAGCAGCCAACGTGCCACTAGCGGGGAGACAGATACGCAGTATTTT.

This chain joins TRBV6-5 and TRBJ2-3; TRBD1 might be the D (6 bases). This CDR3 spans 14 amino acids. V was pared by 8 bases and J by 2 bases, with 14 bases between. CDR1 is MNHEY and CDR2 is SVGAGI in the germline V gene. CDR3 residues: CASARDMFTDTQYF. Written as DNA, the CDR3 is TGTGCCAGCGCTAGGGACATGTTCACAGATACGCAGTATTTT.

This sequence joins TRBV24-1 and TRBJ2-1; 13 bases match TRBD2. Germline V gives CDR1 KGHDR, CDR2 SFDVKD. This CDR3 region has 17 residues. V was clipped by 2 bases and J by 5 bases; unmatched bases: 5. In DNA, the CDR3 is TGTGCCACCAGTGATTACGGGACTAGCGGGATAAACAATGAGCAGTTCTTC. It specifies CATSDYGTSGINNEQFF.

The chain joins TRBV5-4 to TRBJ2-7; possible D gene TRBD1, 6 bases. Germline V CDR1 and CDR2: SGHNT, YYREEE (reference sequence). Trimming removed 0 bases at V and 5 bases at J, with 12 bases between. CDR3 length: 14 amino acids. CDR3 in DNA: TGTGCCAGCAGCTTGGGGGCCAGGGGAAACGAGCAGTACTTC. It specifies CASSLGARGNEQYF.

This chain joins TRBV6-4 and TRBJ2-1; perhaps TRBD1 as D (6 bases). The CDR3 loop spans 16 amino acids. Germline V gene data show CDR1 as MRHNA and CDR2 as SNTAGT. V gave up 0 bases and J gave up 2 bases, with 11 bases separating them. CDR3 amino acids: CASSDSMGAPYNEQFF. Here the CDR3 DNA reads TGTGCCAGCAGTGACTCGATGGGGGCGCCCTACAATGAGCAGTTCTTC.

V usage is TRBV25-1 and J usage is TRBJ1-5; 8 nucleotides align to TRBD1. CDR1 MGHDK and CDR2 SYGVNS come from the germline V gene. V was pared by 4 bases and J by 6 bases, with 5 bases of the junction left unmatched. CDR3 length equals 14 residues. The CDR3 nucleotides are TGTGCCAGCAGTGGGGAAACAGGGGGTCAGCCCCAGCATTTT. Translated, it gives CASSGETGGQPQHF.

The V and J genes are TRBV4-1 and TRBJ2-7; 10 bases are a match to TRBD2. The CDR3 has 16 amino acids. Germline trimming cut 2 bases from V and 3 bases from J; bases unmatched to any gene: 7. Germline V gene data show CDR1 as MGHRA and CDR2 as YSYEKL. CDR3 loop: CASSQLLASGSYEQYF. The DNA of the CDR3 is TGCGCCAGCAGCCAACTCCTCGCTAGCGGGAGCTACGAGCAGTACTTC.

The CDR3 nucleotides are TGTGCCAGTAGTATTCATCTAGCGGGAGGGGGCGAGCAGTACTTC. This translates into CASSIHLAGGGEQYF. The chain recombines TRBV19 with TRBJ2-7, with 12 positions matching TRBD2. CDR3 length: 15 residues. Germline V gene sequence: CDR1 LNHDA, CDR2 SQIVND (reference sequence). J gave up 6 bases and V 3 bases, and 6 bases lay outside the gene matches.

The chain uses TRBV7-2 and TRBJ2-7; D possibly corresponds to TRBD2 (6 bases). Trimming removed 3 bases from V and 4 bases from J, with 13 bases in between. Germline V gene sequence: CDR1 SGHTA, CDR2 FQGNSA. CDR3 length: 14 residues. Here the CDR3 reads CASSLTGDLYEQYF. The CDR3 DNA is TGTGCCAGCAGCTTGACGGGAGATTTGTACGAGCAGTACTTC.

The chain has TRBV19 and TRBJ2-3; 7 bases align to TRBD1. Germline V lookup: CDR1 LNHDA, CDR2 SQIVND (reference sequence). V shed 3 bases, J shed 2 bases, and the junction held 5 bases outside the gene matches. This CDR3 comprises 15 residues. The CDR3 protein is CASSIGTAPTDTQYF. For the CDR3, the DNA is TGTGCCAGTAGTATCGGGACAGCTCCCACAGATACGCAGTATTTT.

CDR3 sequence: CSASKRSAEQFF. In nucleotides, the CDR3 is TGCAGTGCTAGTAAGCGGAGCGCTGAGCAGTTCTTC. The chain carries TRBV20-1 and TRBJ2-1, with D perhaps matching TRBD2 (5 bases). The germline gives CDR1 DFQATT, CDR2 SNEGSKA (reference sequence). The ends were cut back, 3 bases at V and 9 bases at J, with 12 bases in the middle. The CDR3 length is 12 residues.

The chain joins TRBV4-2 to TRBJ2-7; possibly TRBD2 for D (5 bases). The germline V and J ends were trimmed by 0 bases and 3 bases, with 12 bases remaining between them. The V gene's germline CDR1 is LGHNA and CDR2 YNFKEQ. The CDR3 totals 15 residues. The CDR3 is CASSQDAGEFYEQYF. CDR3 sequence (DNA): TGTGCCAGCAGCCAAGACGCGGGTGAGTTCTACGAGCAGTACTTC.

The genes are TRBV15 and TRBJ1-2; D possibly corresponds to TRBD1 (6 bases). The V end was cut by 3 bases, the J end by 0 bases, with 11 bases between. This CDR3 has 15 amino acids. Germline values: CDR1 LNHNV, CDR2 YYDKDF (reference sequence). This CDR3 reads CATSSPTGANYGYTF. CDR3 DNA sequence: TGTGCCACCAGCAGCCCGACAGGAGCTAACTATGGCTACACCTTC.

V usage is TRBV2 and J usage is TRBJ1-1; possibly TRBD1 for D (5 bases). Per the germline V gene, CDR1 is SNHLY and CDR2 is FYNNEI. V lost 3 bases and J lost 0, with 11 bases in between. CDR3 length: 15 residues. This CDR3 reads CASSEFEQVNTEAFF. The CDR3, as DNA: TGTGCCAGCAGTGAGTTTGAACAGGTGAACACTGAAGCTTTCTTT.

The J gene is TRBJ1-2, the V gene TRBV7-8, with 9 bases matching TRBD1. The ends lost 5 bases at V and 7 bases at J; junction bases unmatched: 8. The CDR3 consists of 14 residues. Germline V gene lookup returns CDR1 SGHVS and CDR2 FQNEAQ. CDR3 residues: CASSPIDRGSGYTF. The CDR3 nucleotides read TGTGCCAGCAGCCCCATCGACAGGGGGTCTGGCTACACCTTC.

The rearrangement uses TRBV2 and TRBJ2-7; tentatively, D is TRBD1 (7 bases). Trimming left V 6 bases short and J 0 bases short, with 21 bases between. The CDR3 sequence is 17 residues long. Germline V gene data show CDR1 as SNHLY and CDR2 as FYNNEI. DNA of the CDR3: TGTGCCAGCAGCCACACCCCGACAGGGAGGAGCTCCTACGAGCAGTACTTC. Amino acids: CASSHTPTGRSSYEQYF.

The chain carries TRBV4-3 and TRBJ1-1; the D is unclear. CDR3 length: 13 residues. Germline CDR1 reads LGHNA; CDR2 reads YSLEER. V was shortened by 2 bases and J by 1 base, with 5 bases between the two germline ends. The CDR3 DNA is TGCGCCAGCAGCCAAACAAGGAACACTGAAGCTTTCTTT. Protein sequence: CASSQTRNTEAFF.

This clone was observed once. The chain is built from TRBV5-6 and TRBJ2-6; tentative D call: TRBD2 (6 bases). The CDR3 has 16 residues. V was pared by 4 bases and J by 2 bases, with 13 bases between. The germline CDR1 and CDR2 sequences are SGHDT and YYEEEE. CDR3 in amino acids: CASSVGWRAGANVLTF. Written as DNA, the CDR3 is TGTGCCAGCAGCGTTGGGTGGAGGGCTGGGGCCAACGTCCTGACTTTC.

V gene TRBV2 combines with J gene TRBJ2-1, with TRBD2 identical over 9 bases. J gave up 10 bases and V 0 bases, and 7 bases lay outside the gene matches. Germline lookup yields CDR1 SNHLY and CDR2 FYNNEI. CDR3 length: 15 amino acids. CDR3 sequence (DNA): TGTGCCAGCAGTGAAGCCCCTAGGACTAGCGCCGAGCAGTTCTTC. Translated, it gives CASSEAPRTSAEQFF.

The rearrangement uses TRBV7-2 and TRBJ1-5; 7 nucleotides match TRBD1. Germline trimming cut 1 base from V and 10 bases from J; bases unmatched to any gene: 7. CDR1 and CDR2 (germline): SGHTA, FQGNSA. The CDR3 extends over 14 amino acids. This chain's CDR3 is CASSLVRGRDPQHF. CDR3 nucleotides: TGTGCCAGCAGCTTAGTGAGGGGGCGAGATCCCCAGCATTTT.

This chain connects TRBV29-1 to TRBJ2-2; D is uncertain. The CDR3 loop spans 14 amino acids. Germline V lookup: CDR1 SQVTM, CDR2 ANQGSEA. The ends were cut back, 4 bases at V and 5 bases at J, with 14 bases in the middle. This CDR3 is CSVVYETRTGELFF. The CDR3 DNA sequence: TGCAGCGTTGTTTATGAGACCAGGACCGGGGAGCTGTTTTTT.

J is TRBJ2-7 and V is TRBV6-2 or TRBV6-3; unclear D gene. The ends were cut back, 2 bases at V and 0 bases at J, with 8 bases in the middle. Germline CDR1 and CDR2: MNHEY and SVGEGT. The length of the CDR3 is 14 residues. The CDR3 region has the DNA TGTGCCAGCAGTTACCAACGGGTCTCCTACGAGCAGTACTTC. Translating gives CASSYQRVSYEQYF.

The chain joins TRBV9 to TRBJ2-2; D uncertain. The CDR3 covers 12 residues. Per germline, CDR1 SGDLS and CDR2 YYNGEE. Trimming took 3 bases from V and 6 from J, leaving 6 bases between them. The CDR3 is CASSATSGELFF. CDR3 bases: TGTGCCAGCAGCGCCACTTCCGGGGAGCTGTTTTTT.

This sequence joins TRBV5-1 and TRBJ2-7; tentative D call: TRBD1 (6 bases). V shed 1 base and J shed 0 bases, with 11 bases lying between them. Germline CDR1 and CDR2: SGHRS and YFSETQ. The CDR3 runs 15 residues. CDR3 DNA: TGCGCCAGCAGCTTGAGGGGGAGTAGCTCCTACGAGCAGTACTTC. It translates to CASSLRGSSSYEQYF.

This clone showed up just once. The chain couples TRBV14 to TRBJ2-1; 10 bases align to TRBD2. After removal of 10 bases from V and 10 bases from J, the junction contained 16 bases not matched to a gene. The CDR3 totals 15 residues. Germline assignment: CDR1 SGHDN and CDR2 FVKESK. CDR3 bases: TGTGCCACCGCGAGGCTTCCTAGCGGGAGAGACGAGCAGTTCTTC. It is translated as CATARLPSGRDEQFF.

The rearrangement uses TRBV13 and TRBJ2-1, with D perhaps matching TRBD2 (6 bases). This CDR3 contains 14 residues. Trimming removed 5 bases from V and 10 bases from J, with 18 bases in between. Per germline, CDR1 PRHDT and CDR2 FYEKMQ (reference sequence). The CDR3 is CASSPSRVAGEQFF. The CDR3 DNA is TGTGCCAGCAGCCCGAGCAGGGTTGCGGGAGAGCAGTTCTTC.

The chain joins TRBV28 to TRBJ1-4, with D uncertain. Germline loops: CDR1 MDHEN, CDR2 SYDVKM. With 2 bases removed from V and 0 bases from J, the gap between germline ends came to 10 bases. There are 16 residues in the CDR3. The CDR3 protein is CASSLQAGSTNEKLFF. CDR3 bases: TGTGCCAGCAGTTTACAGGCCGGCTCAACTAATGAAAAACTGTTTTTT.